The source of this TCR beta chain is a study of blood T cell repertoires in COVID-19. Looking at the study overall: Samples representing acute and convalescent COVID-19 were sourced from the United States, Italy and Spain.

Between the trimmed V and J ends, which lost 5 bases and 2 bases, there was a span of 7 bases. CDR1 is SGDLS and CDR2 is YYNGEE in the germline V gene. CDR3 length: 12 residues. Only in-frame clones appear in the TCRdb table, and some are missing; sequencing was by immunoSEQ multiplex PCR. The sample shows about 430,000 clones, over 75% of them seen only once. This clone has more than one count but fewer than ten. V is TRBV9 and J is TRBJ1-2; D is unclear. This TCR was recovered from a woman younger than 35 who had been exposed to COVID-19. Sequences were obtained from PBMCs or T cells enriched from blood (not recorded which). The CDR3 region is CASRAPNYGYTF. The CDR3 DNA is TGTGCCAGCAGAGCGCCCAACTATGGCTACACCTTC.